These 24 T cell receptor beta chains were all obtained from the same sample, sequenced in a study of T cell clonotyping in hematopoietic cell transplantation. Produced via immunoSEQ multiplex PCR; TCRdb's table is partial and in-frame only. Among 15,000 to 20,000 clones, approximately 85% were seen once, and the ten largest hold approximately 4.3%. Sequencing was carried out using peripheral blood mononuclear cells. The receptor set was obtained from a woman in her thirties or forties in good health. Some clones in this sample may be carry-over from other donors' samples.

This rearrangement joins TRBV6-5 to TRBJ1-3, with a possible D match to TRBD1 (6 bases). V lost 4 bases and J lost 4, with 11 bases in between. Germline CDR1 MNHEY, CDR2 SVGAGI. This CDR3 has 14 amino acids. The CDR3 loop reads CASSSGGPGNTIYF. The CDR3 nucleotides read TGTGCCAGCAGTTCCGGGGGGCCCGGAAACACCATATATTTT.

This chain joins TRBV10-3 and TRBJ2-3; D is unclear. Trimming left V 0 bases short and J 6 bases short, with 4 bases between. CDR1 ENHRY and CDR2 SYGVKD come from the germline V gene. This CDR3 spans 12 amino acids. The CDR3 region is CAISESTDTQYF. The DNA for the CDR3 is TGTGCCATCAGTGAGTCGACGGATACGCAGTATTTT.

CDR3 region: CASSSEGAFTEAFF. CDR3 nucleotide sequence: TGTGCCAGCAGTTCCGAGGGGGCTTTCACTGAAGCTTTCTTT. The chain is built from TRBV27 and TRBJ1-1; 7 nucleotides match TRBD1. This CDR3 spans 14 amino acids. V shed 4 bases and J 4 bases; nucleotides not matched to a gene: 6. Looked up from germline, CDR1 is MNHEY and CDR2 is SMNVEV (reference sequence).

The J gene is TRBJ1-2, the V gene TRBV5-1; no reliable D call. The germline CDR1 and CDR2 sequences are SGHRS and YFSETQ. Trimming removed 1 base at V and 1 base at J, with 11 bases between. The CDR3 covers 15 residues. CDR3 residues: CASSLTDSRNYGYTF. The CDR3 nucleotides read TGCGCCAGCAGCTTGACAGATTCTCGTAACTATGGCTACACCTTC.

The rearrangement joins TRBV30 to TRBJ1-2, with D perhaps TRBD1 (6 bases). V shed 2 bases and J shed 5 bases, with 18 bases lying between them. The CDR3 has 15 amino acids. The germline V gene has CDR1 GTSNPN and CDR2 SVGIG (reference sequence). CDR3 coding DNA: TGTGCCTGGAGTTCTAACGGGGGGCTTTCTTATGGCTACACCTTC. It specifies CAWSSNGGLSYGYTF.

The chain links TRBV18 to TRBJ2-2; D possibly uses TRBD1 or TRBD2 (5 bases each). Germline lookup yields CDR1 KGHSH and CDR2 LQKENI. This CDR3 has 15 residues. V lost 1 base and J lost 9, with 15 bases in between. The CDR3 sequence is CASSPRGKVGRELFF. CDR3 sequence (DNA): TGTGCCAGCTCACCACGGGGGAAAGTGGGCCGGGAGCTGTTTTTT.

This clone has just one count. The chain uses TRBV19 and TRBJ2-1, with 13 bases aligning to TRBD2. The germline gives CDR1 LNHDA, CDR2 SQIVND (reference sequence). Trimming cost V 8 bases and J 7 bases; bases outside gene matches: 5. The CDR3 sequence is 14 residues long. The CDR3 region is CASLGLAGANEQFF. The CDR3 DNA reads as TGTGCCAGTTTAGGACTAGCGGGAGCAAATGAGCAGTTCTTC.

The V gene is TRBV5-1, the J gene TRBJ2-2, with D hard to call. The germline V gene encodes CDR1 SGHRS and CDR2 YFSETQ. V dropped 1 base and J dropped 4 bases, with 8 bases sitting between them. The CDR3 is 14 amino acids. CDR3 nucleotide sequence: TGCGCCAGCAGCTTGTCTACAACCACCGGGGAGCTGTTTTTT. Translation gives CASSLSTTTGELFF.

The CDR3 DNA sequence: TGTGCCAGCAGCTTAGAGGGATCCCGGTACTTC. The encoded protein is CASSLEGSRYF. The V call is TRBV7-2, the J call TRBJ2-7; D uncertain. This CDR3 spans 11 amino acids. The V gene lost 1 base and the J gene lost 12 bases, with 10 bases spanning the gap. Looked up from germline, CDR1 is SGHTA and CDR2 is FQGNSA.

The chain joins TRBV5-6 to TRBJ2-3; D is unclear. This CDR3 contains 13 residues. Germline V gene data show CDR1 as SGHDT and CDR2 as YYEEEE. V lost 1 base and J lost 2, with 5 bases in between. The CDR3 nucleotides read TGTGCCAGCAGCTTGTCACCCACAGATACGCAGTATTTT. The encoded protein is CASSLSPTDTQYF.

This clone is a singleton in its sample. The chain links TRBV11-3 to TRBJ2-1, with 10 positions matching TRBD2. Germline assignment: CDR1 SGHNT and CDR2 YENEEA. This CDR3 comprises 14 residues. With 3 bases clipped from V and 12 bases from J, the junction kept 8 bases outside the gene matches. The CDR3 nucleotides are TGTGCCAGCAGCTTTCTAGCGGGAGATGCGGGGCAGTTCTTC. This sequence encodes CASSFLAGDAGQFF.

This chain connects TRBV5-6 to TRBJ1-2; a possible D gene is TRBD1 (5 bases). The germline CDR1 and CDR2 sequences are SGHDT and YYEEEE. This CDR3 spans 13 amino acids. The V gene lost 1 base and the J gene lost 8 bases, with 12 bases spanning the gap. CDR3 sequence: CASSLLEGRGYTF. For the CDR3, the DNA is TGTGCCAGCAGCTTGCTTGAGGGACGGGGCTACACCTTC.

The rearrangement joins TRBV7-9 to TRBJ2-7, with 8 bases fitting TRBD1. CDR1 is SEHNR, CDR2 FQNEAQ, per germline (reference sequence). The CDR3 runs 18 residues. Unmatched junction bases numbered 18, after V lost 5 bases and J lost 3 bases. CDR3 protein: CASSPNPATGTGLYEQYF. The CDR3 nucleotides read TGTGCCAGCAGCCCAAACCCCGCAACCGGGACAGGACTCTACGAGCAGTACTTC.

The V call is TRBV30, the J call TRBJ1-1; D unresolved. CDR1 is GTSNPN and CDR2 is SVGIG in the germline V gene (reference sequence). The length of the CDR3 is 13 residues. V shed 4 bases and J shed 0 bases, with 9 bases lying between them. This CDR3 reads CAWTAAMNTEAFF. Here the CDR3 DNA reads TGTGCCTGGACCGCCGCTATGAACACTGAAGCTTTCTTT.

This clone was observed a single time. CDR3 in DNA: TGTGCCAGTAGTTCAAAGACAGGGACACTCGAAAATCAGCCCCAGCATTTT. This codes for CASSSKTGTLENQPQHF. The chain employs TRBV19 and TRBJ1-5; 7 nucleotides agree with TRBD1. The germline CDR1 and CDR2 sequences are LNHDA and SQIVND (reference sequence). Unmatched junction bases numbered 14, after V lost 5 bases and J lost 4 bases. This CDR3 is built from 17 residues.

With respect to this clone: Different DNA sequences within this sample yield the same CDR3. The chain couples TRBV6-5 to TRBJ2-7, with TRBD2 matching 8 bases. CDR1 is MNHEY and CDR2 is SVGAGI in the germline V gene. V shed 6 bases, J shed 5 bases, and the junction held 12 bases outside the gene matches. The CDR3 contains 15 residues. Here the CDR3 reads CASSPASGSPHEQYF. The CDR3 DNA sequence: TGTGCCAGCAGCCCCGCCAGCGGGAGTCCCCACGAGCAGTACTTC.

This rearrangement joins TRBV27 to TRBJ1-1, with 8 positions matching TRBD1. This CDR3 spans 15 amino acids. The V segment lost 5 bases and the J segment 4 bases; nucleotides outside the gene matches: 9. In germline, CDR1 is MNHEY, CDR2 SMNVEV (reference sequence). The CDR3 coding sequence is TGTGCCAGCAGTCCAGGACAGGGAAGGGCCACTGAAGCTTTCTTT. This encodes CASSPGQGRATEAFF.

The chain couples TRBV29-1 to TRBJ1-1; perhaps TRBD1 as D (5 bases). V was clipped by 7 bases and J by 5 bases, with 8 bases between them. Germline V gene lookup returns CDR1 SQVTM and CDR2 ANQGSEA. This CDR3 is built from 10 residues. The DNA of the CDR3 is TGCAGCGCTTGGGGGACTGAAGCTTTCTTT. It encodes CSAWGTEAFF.

The rearrangement uses TRBV19 and TRBJ2-7, with no clear D. Deletions cut 8 bases from V and 5 bases from J, with 10 bases between. The CDR3 loop spans 11 amino acids. CDR1 is LNHDA and CDR2 is SQIVND in the germline V gene (reference sequence). The chain's CDR3 is CASAKGNEQYF. CDR3 coding DNA: TGTGCCAGTGCAAAAGGGAACGAGCAGTACTTC.

This clone was observed a few times. Germline is not matched at one junction end, which may reflect a read error. The chain carries TRBV2 and TRBJ2-7; D not certain. Germline V gene sequence: CDR1 SNHLY, CDR2 FYNNEI. The CDR3 is 11 amino acids. The CDR3 DNA is TGTGCCAGCAGTGAATGGGAACGTCCGGACTTC. Amino acids: CASSEWERPDF.

The rearrangement links TRBV6-5 to TRBJ2-7; possibly TRBD2 for D (5 bases). Germline lookup yields CDR1 MNHEY and CDR2 SVGAGI. V was clipped by 5 bases and J by 2 bases, with 16 bases between them. The length of the CDR3 is 15 residues. CDR3 in DNA: TGTGCCAGCAGTGTCAGGACTGGCTCAACCTACGAGCAGTACTTC. This gives the protein CASSVRTGSTYEQYF.

This clone was observed once. V gene TRBV11-2 combines with J gene TRBJ2-2, with no clear D. Germline CDR1 reads SGHAT; CDR2 reads FQNNGV. The CDR3 runs to 15 residues. The germline V and J ends were trimmed by 6 bases and 0 bases, with 11 bases remaining between them. The CDR3 nucleotides are TGTGCCAGCAGTCAAGGGTCGGCGAACACCGGGGAGCTGTTTTTT. Translation gives CASSQGSANTGELFF.

This chain joins TRBV9 and TRBJ1-2, with D maybe TRBD1 (5 bases). The length of the CDR3 is 11 residues. Germline loops: CDR1 SGDLS, CDR2 YYNGEE. The ends were cut back, 4 bases at V and 10 bases at J, with 11 bases in the middle. CDR3 coding DNA: TGTGCCAGCAGCATGCGGGGGGACTACACCTTC. Amino acid sequence: CASSMRGDYTF.

This chain links TRBV2 with TRBJ2-2; 10 bases are shared with TRBD1. CDR1 is SNHLY and CDR2 is FYNNEI in the germline V gene. The junction had 2 bases not matched to a gene; V was cut back by 6 bases and J by 4 bases. CDR3 length: 14 amino acids. The CDR3 DNA reads as TGTGCCAGCAGCGACAGGGGGCTCACCGGGGAGCTGTTTTTT. Translated: CASSDRGLTGELFF.